This T cell receptor beta chain stems from a study of Graves' ophthalmopathy and Graves' hyperthyroidism. Study-level information: Peripheral blood was obtained at first diagnosis, ahead of any treatment. Study observations and caveats: A 13-signature model separated ophthalmopathy from stable hyperthyroidism, reaching less than 90% sensitivity and approximately 81% specificity cross-validated.

The TCR beta CDR3 regions underwent amplification from RNA transcripts. HTBI-primed RT-PCR formed the first round, and a multiplex PCR formed the second. MiXCR, applied by TCRdb to the multiplex PCR reads, yields one record per CDR3 protein. The top ten hold around 6.5% of the sample, which has 600,000 to 650,000 distinct CDR3 sequences, about a fifth seen once. Among the exclusions were patients with other autoimmune diseases, uncontrolled infections, pregnancy or lactation. Orbital computed tomography, thyroid ultrasound, TRAb, serum thyroxine and clinical symptoms formed the basis of diagnosis. CDR1 and CDR2 from the germline V gene are KGHSH and LQKENI. The V gene end was trimmed by 3 bases and the J gene end by 1 base; junction bases not matched to a gene: 11. The CDR3 runs 17 residues. A remark on this clonotype: Its antigen is as yet unknown.

The V call is TRBV18, the J call TRBJ1-1; 7 bases align to TRBD1. Sample: peripheral blood. This sequence originates from a woman between 18 and 30 years old with stable Graves' hyperthyroidism. Some clones in this sample may be carry-over from other donors' samples. The CDR3: CASSPPRQGLSNTEAFF. DNA of the CDR3: TGTGCCAGCTCACCCCCGAGACAGGGTCTTTCGAACACTGAAGCTTTCTTT.